The subject of this entry is one TCR beta chain. This clone's antigen is unknown. Base qualities are not at hand, and no much larger clone is one base apart. Inclusive of the bounding cysteine and phenylalanine, the CDR3 is 19 residues long. Only CDR3 DNA is held: 57 bases, read in frame from base 1. Ends trimmed: V by 0 bases, J by 0 bases; bases unmatched to a gene: 11. Looking up the germline V gene yields CDR1 MNHEY and CDR2 SVGEGT. The sample is drawn from a study of blood T cell repertoires in COVID-19 (dated by TCRdb to about 2020). Regarding the study in general: Samples from collaborators originated in the United States, Italy and Spain and spanned both the acute and convalescent phases of COVID-19. The prospective study material was composed of cDNA or gDNA derived from T cells, B-cell-depleted T cells, or PBMCs. The samples were drawn from the first 160 participants of the ongoing ImmuneRACE study and from under 1,500 subjects provided by 6 global collaborators. A de-identified subject ID, COVID-19 status, age in years and sex were almost always included in the sample metadata. The repertoires were made available in a free public database intended to serve as a resource for research on the immune response to SARS-CoV-2. Where available, HLA class I and class II types were obtained from metadata supplied by the sample provider rather than from assay-based typing. Deeply sampled blood TCRbeta repertoires from subjects exposed to, actively infected with, or recovered from COVID-19 were included in the dataset. What the research found in general, with its limitations: How much clinical and demographic metadata was included differed by source and by participant, and the metadata was provided uncurated.

TCRbeta CDR3 regions were amplified from genomic DNA by means of the immunoSEQ Assay, a bias-controlled multiplex PCR. The source study handled its data this way. The number of nucleated cells in each sample was estimated from the amplification of reference gene primers within the assay. To quantify the absolute abundance of each unique TCRbeta CDR3 rearrangement, sequence reads were collapsed and filtered. For each sample, productive Simpson clonality was calculated as the square root of Simpson's diversity index across productive rearrangements. TCRdb took over this immuneACCESS table, retaining in-frame rearrangements with V and J assigned. Such tables are incomplete; in checked studies, under half of the missing clones stem from an unresolved V gene, and the remainder is unexplained. V and J calls and clone size are given by that table; D and trimming were obtained from the DNA. Here the sample has about 140,000 clones; approximately 82% occur a single time. The ten biggest clones cover about 10% of the sample.

Each collaborating institution followed its own protocols to collect whole blood in K2EDTA tubes. For TCRbeta analysis, collaborators shipped samples in one of three forms: frozen whole blood, isolated PBMCs, or DNA extracted from either of those sample types. The chain was built from TRBV6-2 or TRBV6-3 and TRBJ2-1, with 7 central nucleotides matching TRBD2. Material for sequencing was peripheral blood. The TCR was taken from a man in his 60s with active or convalescent COVID-19. The nucleotides read TGTGCCAGCAGTTACTCGTCTAGCGGTCCGGGCCTCTCCTACAATGAGCAGTTCTTC. This yields the protein CASSYSSSGPGLSYNEQFF.